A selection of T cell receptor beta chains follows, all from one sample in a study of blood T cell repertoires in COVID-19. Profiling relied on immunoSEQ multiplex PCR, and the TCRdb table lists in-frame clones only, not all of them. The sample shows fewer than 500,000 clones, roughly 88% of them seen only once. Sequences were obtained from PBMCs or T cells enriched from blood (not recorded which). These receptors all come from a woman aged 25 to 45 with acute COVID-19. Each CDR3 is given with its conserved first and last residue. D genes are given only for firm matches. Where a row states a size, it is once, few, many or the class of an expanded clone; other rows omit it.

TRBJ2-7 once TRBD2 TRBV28 CASSLRTGSGVYEQYF TGTGCCAGCAGTTTACGCACGGGTAGCGGGGTCTACGAGCAGTACTTC
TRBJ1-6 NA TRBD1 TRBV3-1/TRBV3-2 CASSQERQGTSPLHF TGTGCCAGCAGCCAAGAGCGACAGGGTACTTCACCCCTCCACTTT
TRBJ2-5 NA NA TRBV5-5 CASSLLRSAGAETQYF TGTGCCAGCAGCTTGTTGCGGTCGGCGGGGGCAGAGACCCAGTACTTC
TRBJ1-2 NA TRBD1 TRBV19 CASNHLDRGRKNGYTF TGTGCCAGTAATCATCTCGACAGGGGTCGTAAGAATGGCTACACCTTC
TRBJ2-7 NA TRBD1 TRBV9 CASSGGYGTGSLYEQYF TGTGCCAGCAGCGGAGGGTACGGGACAGGGTCCCTCTACGAGCAGTACTTC
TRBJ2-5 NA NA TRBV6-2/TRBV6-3 CASSYGFAVEETQYF TGTGCCAGCAGTTACGGTTTTGCGGTGGAAGAGACCCAGTACTTC
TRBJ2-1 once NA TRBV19 CASRTGTLADEQFF TGTGCCAGTAGAACAGGAACACTGGCCGATGAGCAGTTCTTC
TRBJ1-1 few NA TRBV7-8 CASSSGGDTEAFF TGTGCCAGCAGCTCCGGCGGCGACACTGAAGCTTTCTTT
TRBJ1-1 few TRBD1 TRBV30 CAWKGTGGTEAFF TGTGCCTGGAAAGGGACAGGGGGCACTGAAGCTTTCTTT
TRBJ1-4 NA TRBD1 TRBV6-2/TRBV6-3 CASSYGGQSNEKLFF TGTGCCAGCAGTTACGGGGGACAGAGTAATGAAAAACTGTTTTTT
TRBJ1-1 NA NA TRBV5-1 CASSFGHRGGTEAFF TGCGCCAGCAGCTTCGGTCACCGCGGGGGGACTGAAGCTTTCTTT
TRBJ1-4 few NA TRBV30 CACSSGATNEKLFF TGTGCCTGCTCCTCAGGGGCAACTAATGAAAAACTGTTTTTT
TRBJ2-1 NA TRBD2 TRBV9 CASSVEGLAGGSSYNEQFF TGTGCCAGCAGCGTAGAAGGGCTAGCGGGGGGAAGCTCCTACAATGAGCAGTTCTTC
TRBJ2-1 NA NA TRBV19 CASSISQSSYNEQFF TGTGCCAGTAGTATCAGTCAAAGCTCCTACAATGAGCAGTTCTTC
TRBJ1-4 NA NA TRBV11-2 CASSFSRGKLFF TGTGCCAGCAGCTTTAGCAGGGGAAAACTGTTTTTT
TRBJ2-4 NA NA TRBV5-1 CASSPGFLAKNIQYF TGCGCCAGCAGCCCAGGGTTCCTAGCCAAAAACATTCAGTACTTC
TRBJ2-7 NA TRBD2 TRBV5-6 CASSSGLDSSYEQYF TGTGCCAGCAGCTCAGGACTAGACAGCTCCTACGAGCAGTACTTC
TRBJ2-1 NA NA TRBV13 CASSLAGDEQFF TGTGCCAGCAGCTTAGCCGGGGATGAGCAGTTCTTC
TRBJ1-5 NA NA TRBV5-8 CASILMGGNNQPQHF TGTGCCAGCATCTTAATGGGGGGAAACAATCAGCCCCAGCATTTT
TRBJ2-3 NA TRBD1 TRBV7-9 CASSLGRQGATDTQYF TGTGCCAGCAGCTTAGGTCGTCAGGGGGCCACAGATACGCAGTATTTT
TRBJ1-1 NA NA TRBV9 CASSARGGEFGGLDTEAFF TGTGCCAGCAGCGCTCGAGGAGGGGAGTTCGGGGGGCTGGACACTGAAGCTTTCTTT
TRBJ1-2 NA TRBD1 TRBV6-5 CASSYRIGTGKGYTF TGTGCCAGCAGTTACCGGATCGGGACAGGGAAAGGCTACACCTTC
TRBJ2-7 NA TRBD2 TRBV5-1 CASSLARGAIAVYEQYF TGCGCCAGCAGCTTGGCGCGGGGGGCGATTGCCGTCTACGAGCAGTACTTC